Listed here are 25 T cell receptor beta chains from one sample, sequenced in a study of technical replicates of blood from several donors. Clones were read by immunoSEQ multiplex PCR, and TCRdb kept only the in-frame ones, dropping some. The repertoire holds 85,000 to 95,000 clones, with 90% to 97% as singletons. The sample consisted of T cells isolated from PBMCs. Source of these receptors: a human donor in good health.

The V and J genes are TRBV9 and TRBJ1-3, with a tentative D call TRBD1 (6 bases). Trimming took 0 bases from V and 3 from J, leaving 13 bases between them. The CDR3 runs 16 residues. CDR1 is SGDLS and CDR2 is YYNGEE in the germline V gene. The CDR3 coding sequence is TGTGCCAGCAGCGTAGCCCCAGGGGATTATGGAAACACCATATATTTT. This sequence encodes CASSVAPGDYGNTIYF.

The chain is built from TRBV6-1 and TRBJ2-3; 7 nucleotides match TRBD1. V lost 6 bases to trimming and J lost 5 bases; unmatched junction nucleotides: 5. CDR1 and CDR2 from the germline V gene are MNHNS and SASEGT. CDR3 size: 13 residues. The chain's CDR3 is CASRTGSGDTQYF. CDR3 coding DNA: TGTGCCAGCAGGACAGGGAGTGGAGATACGCAGTATTTT.

In this sample, this clone turned up once. The chain uses TRBV4-3 and TRBJ2-1; possible D gene TRBD1, 6 bases. The germline gives CDR1 LGHNA, CDR2 YSLEER. V was pared by 0 bases and J by 7 bases, with 13 bases between. This CDR3 contains 15 residues. The CDR3 reads CASSQDGRGSNEQFF. CDR3 in DNA: TGCGCCAGCAGCCAAGACGGCAGGGGATCAAATGAGCAGTTCTTC.

The chain uses TRBV18 and TRBJ2-6; 9 bases are shared with TRBD2. CDR3 length: 18 amino acids. Germline V gene sequence: CDR1 KGHSH, CDR2 LQKENI. V lost 2 bases and J lost 0; bases outside the gene matches: 5. The CDR3, as DNA: TGTGCCAGCTCACCAGTTAGCGGGAGTAGCTCTGGGGCCAACGTCCTGACTTTC. Protein sequence: CASSPVSGSSSGANVLTF.

The V call is TRBV28, the J call TRBJ2-1; TRBD2 matches 7 bases. V was clipped by 7 bases and J by 5 bases; unmatched bases: 8. This CDR3 is built from 14 residues. CDR1 and CDR2 (germline): MDHEN, SYDVKM. CDR3 sequence: CASTPSGVNNEQFF. CDR3 sequence (DNA): TGTGCCAGCACCCCAAGCGGGGTTAACAATGAGCAGTTCTTC. The full variable domain, its missing parts supplied by reference TRBV28 and TRBJ2-1, is DVKVTQSSRYLVKRTGEKVFLECVQDMDHENMFWYRQDPGLGLRLIYFSYDVKMKEKGDIPEGYSVSREKKERFSLILESASTNQTSMYLCASTPSGVNNEQFFGPGTRLTVL.

J is TRBJ1-2 and V is TRBV19, with D perhaps matching TRBD1 (5 bases). Germline-derived CDR1 and CDR2 are LNHDA and SQIVND (reference sequence). V was pared by 10 bases and J by 5 bases, with 20 bases between. CDR3 length: 14 amino acids. The CDR3 sequence is CATSRGSRVYGYTF. CDR3 nucleotide sequence: TGTGCCACCTCAAGGGGCTCCAGGGTATATGGCTACACCTTC.

The chain uses TRBV11-2 and TRBJ2-7; 8 positions agree with TRBD1. From germline, CDR1 is SGHAT and CDR2 FQNNGV. The ends lost 3 bases at V and 4 bases at J; junction bases unmatched: 5. The CDR3 runs to 14 residues. CDR3 loop: CASSFGQGGYEQYF. In DNA form, the CDR3 reads TGTGCCAGCAGCTTCGGACAGGGAGGTTACGAGCAGTACTTC.

This chain joins TRBV28 and TRBJ2-2, with 10 nucleotides matching TRBD2. The CDR3 contains 19 residues. Germline assignment: CDR1 MDHEN and CDR2 SYDVKM. The ends lost 5 bases at V and 5 bases at J; junction bases unmatched: 17. CDR3 residues: CASSRWTSGGWLVTGELFF. Written as DNA, the CDR3 is TGTGCCAGCAGTAGATGGACTAGCGGAGGTTGGTTGGTGACCGGGGAGCTGTTTTTT.

This chain uses TRBV7-9 with TRBJ1-4; D ambiguous. Trimming removed 10 bases from V and 0 bases from J, with 15 bases in between. The germline gives CDR1 SEHNR, CDR2 FQNEAQ (reference sequence). The CDR3 sequence is 15 residues long. The CDR3 region is CATGERLATNEKLFF. CDR3 DNA sequence: TGTGCCACCGGTGAAAGGCTAGCAACTAATGAAAAACTGTTTTTT.

The V and J genes are TRBV10-1 and TRBJ2-3; 12 bases align to TRBD2. V lost 6 bases and J lost 6; bases outside the gene matches: 7. Germline CDR1 WNHNN, CDR2 SYGVQD (reference sequence). The CDR3 has 15 residues. CDR3 bases: TGCGCCAGCAGATGGACTAGCGGGGCCCCGGATACGCAGTATTTT. This sequence encodes CASRWTSGAPDTQYF.

This chain links TRBV6-5 with TRBJ1-1, with D possibly TRBD1 on 6 matching bases. This CDR3 spans 15 amino acids. Germline lookup yields CDR1 MNHEY and CDR2 SVGAGI. Between the trimmed V and J ends, which lost 5 bases and 10 bases, there was a span of 23 bases. The CDR3 spells CASSTYREKPDRAFF. As DNA, the CDR3 is TGTGCCAGCAGTACCTACAGGGAAAAACCCGATAGAGCTTTCTTT.

The chain links TRBV7-9 to TRBJ2-7; 7 bases agree with TRBD1. The CDR3 contains 14 residues. V gave up 5 bases and J gave up 2 bases; unmatched junction bases: 6. Germline V gene data show CDR1 as SEHNR and CDR2 as FQNEAQ (reference sequence). CDR3 nucleotides: TGTGCCAGCAGCCCCCGGGACAGTACCTACGAGCAGTACTTC. Its translation: CASSPRDSTYEQYF.

This clone was recorded once. The V call is TRBV27, the J call TRBJ2-2; a possible D gene is TRBD1 (6 bases). The V gene's germline CDR1 is MNHEY and CDR2 SMNVEV (reference sequence). V shed 7 bases and J shed 2 bases, with 14 bases lying between them. The CDR3 is made up of 15 amino acids. The CDR3 loop is CASKTVDSNTGELFF. For the CDR3, the DNA is TGTGCCAGCAAAACCGTGGACAGCAACACCGGGGAGCTGTTTTTT.

The J gene is TRBJ2-7, the V gene TRBV7-9; no firm D call. This CDR3 has 14 residues. V was trimmed by 0 bases and J by 4 bases, leaving 10 bases between them. Germline assignment: CDR1 SEHNR and CDR2 FQNEAQ (reference sequence). The CDR3, as DNA: TGTGCCAGCAGCTTAGCGGGCAGATATTACGAGCAGTACTTC. Its translation: CASSLAGRYYEQYF.

This clone was picked up one time. The chain carries TRBV28 and TRBJ1-1; 7 positions match TRBD1. This CDR3 spans 15 amino acids. V gave up 4 bases and J gave up 0 bases; unmatched junction bases: 5. The germline CDR1 and CDR2 sequences are MDHEN and SYDVKM. The CDR3 loop is CASSSPGTVNTEAFF. The CDR3 DNA follows: TGTGCCAGCAGTTCTCCCGGGACAGTGAACACTGAAGCTTTCTTT.

The chain couples TRBV6-5 to TRBJ2-3; TRBD2 aligns across 7 bases. Losses at the gene ends were 2 bases for V and 4 bases for J; bases not matched to a gene: 3. Germline V CDR1 and CDR2: MNHEY, SVGAGI. The CDR3 is 14 residues long. The CDR3 coding sequence is TGTGCCAGCAGTTACGGCGGGAGCCCAGATACGCAGTATTTT. Protein: CASSYGGSPDTQYF.

The V gene is TRBV5-1, the J gene TRBJ2-7; 10 bases are a match to TRBD1. The J segment lost 1 base and the V segment lost 4 bases, leaving 2 bases of the junction unmatched. CDR3 length: 14 amino acids. CDR1 and CDR2 from the germline V gene are SGHRS and YFSETQ. The CDR3 nucleotides read TGCGCCAGCAGCACGGGACAGGGGTCCTACGAGCAGTACTTC. It translates to CASSTGQGSYEQYF.

V is TRBV29-1 and J is TRBJ2-6, with TRBD1 identical over 9 bases. With 6 bases clipped from V and 2 bases from J, the junction kept 8 bases outside the gene matches. The CDR3 extends over 16 amino acids. Germline V lookup: CDR1 SQVTM, CDR2 ANQGSEA. DNA for the CDR3: TGCAGCGTCCCGGGACAGGGAGCGGCTGGGGCCAACGTCCTGACTTTC. Amino acid sequence: CSVPGQGAAGANVLTF. The whole variable domain, remainder taken from reference TRBV29-1 and TRBJ2-6, is SAVISQKPSRDICQRGTSLTIQCQVDSQVTMMFWYRQQPGQSLTLIATANQGSEATYESGFVIDKFPISRPNLTFSTLTVSNMSPEDSSIYLCSVPGQGAAGANVLTFGAGSRLTVL.

The chain links TRBV19 to TRBJ2-7, with 9 bases identical to TRBD1. Germline values: CDR1 LNHDA, CDR2 SQIVND (reference sequence). The CDR3 runs to 15 residues. Trimming took 3 bases from V and 9 from J; bases not matched to a gene: 12. The CDR3 is CASSIPGTGYEGQYF. DNA of the CDR3: TGTGCCAGTAGTATTCCCGGGACAGGGTACGAGGGGCAGTACTTC.

This chain connects TRBV9 to TRBJ2-1, with 9 bases aligning to TRBD2. Per germline, CDR1 SGDLS and CDR2 YYNGEE. The V segment lost 2 bases and the J segment 5 bases; nucleotides outside the gene matches: 5. The CDR3 extends over 15 amino acids. The CDR3 region is CASSVLAGRDNEQFF. CDR3 sequence (DNA): TGTGCCAGCAGCGTCCTAGCGGGACGGGACAATGAGCAGTTCTTC.

The chain uses TRBV7-6 and TRBJ2-1; 12 nucleotides match TRBD2. The CDR3 totals 15 residues. V dropped 8 bases and J dropped 7; count of bases not matched to a gene: 9. Germline CDR1 is SGHVS and CDR2 is FNYEAQ. The CDR3 bases are TGTGCCAGCGACCCCGGGACTAGCGGGCTAAATGAGCAGTTCTTC. As protein: CASDPGTSGLNEQFF. The full variable domain, in which reference TRBV7-6 and TRBJ2-1 provide the parts outside the CDR3, is GAGVSQSPRYKVTKRGQDVALRCDPISGHVSLYWYRQALGQGPEFLTYFNYEAQQDKSGLPNDRFSAERPEGSISTLTIQRTEQRDSAMYRCASDPGTSGLNEQFFGPGTRLTVL.

The chain employs TRBV7-2 and TRBJ2-7; D gene uncertain. This CDR3 comprises 14 residues. The V and J ends lost 1 base and 2 bases respectively, with 9 bases between them. Germline loops: CDR1 SGHTA, CDR2 FQGNSA. CDR3 nucleotide sequence: TGTGCCAGCAGCTTAGGGCTCTTAACCTACGAGCAGTACTTC. This sequence encodes CASSLGLLTYEQYF.

The genes are TRBV13 and TRBJ2-5; D remains ambiguous. V was shortened by 0 bases and J by 4 bases, with 12 bases between the two germline ends. CDR1 PRHDT and CDR2 FYEKMQ come from the germline V gene (reference sequence). This CDR3 contains 15 residues. Here the CDR3 reads CASSLGQSPGETQYF. The CDR3 DNA sequence: TGTGCCAGCAGCTTAGGCCAAAGCCCGGGAGAGACCCAGTACTTC.

This clone showed up just once. The chain has TRBV18 and TRBJ2-3; 15 bases match TRBD2. This CDR3 is built from 16 residues. Looked up from germline, CDR1 is KGHSH and CDR2 is LQKENI. Unmatched junction bases numbered 2, after V lost 2 bases and J lost 5 bases. CDR3 in DNA: TGTGCCAGCTCACCATCGGGACTAGCGGGAGGAGATACGCAGTATTTT. Its protein is CASSPSGLAGGDTQYF.

The chain couples TRBV21-1 to TRBJ1-5; TRBD1, the table's D call, was not compared with the DNA. TRBV21-1 is shown as a pseudogene. CDR3 length equals 15 residues. CDR3 nucleotides: TGTGCCAGCGGAAAAACAGGGGGCGAGGATCAGCCCCAGCATTTT. The encoded protein is CASGKTGGEDQPQHF.